The rows below give T cell receptor beta chains drawn from one sample of a study of blood T cell repertoires in COVID-19. Profiling relied on immunoSEQ multiplex PCR, and the TCRdb table lists in-frame clones only, not all of them. The sample consists of roughly 230,000 clones, about nine tenths of them appearing once. Input material: PBMCs or T cells enriched from blood (not recorded which). The source of these receptors is a man younger than 45 in a cohort exposed to, infected with or recovered from COVID-19 (not recorded which). Each CDR3 is given with its conserved first and last residue. The D gene is left open where the match is weak. Size tells how often a clone was seen (once, few, many) or the class of an expanded clone, and some rows leave it out.

j_call | clone_size | d_call | v_call | cdr3_nt | cdr3_aa
TRBJ2-7 | - | TRBD2 | TRBV13 | TGTGCCAGCAGCTTAAGGGCGGGAGTGGCCGGGGAGCAGTACTTC | CASSLRAGVAGEQYF
TRBJ1-6 | - | - | TRBV6-2/TRBV6-3 | TGTGCCAGCAGTTACTCGCAGGGAAGCAATTCACCCCTCCACTTT | CASSYSQGSNSPLHF
TRBJ2-3 | - | TRBD1 | TRBV7-9 | TGTGCCAGCAGCTTTGTTGGGACAGCAGATACGCAGTATTTT | CASSFVGTADTQYF
TRBJ2-7 | - | - | TRBV7-2 | TGTGCCAGCAGCCCGCAGCCGACTAGAAAGTACGAGCAGTACTTC | CASSPQPTRKYEQYF
TRBJ2-2 | - | - | TRBV7-8 | TGTGCCAGCAGGGACTACGTGAACACCGGGGAGCTGTTTTTT | CASRDYVNTGELFF
TRBJ1-6 | - | - | TRBV2 | TGTGCCAGCATGGAGGACCGGAGCTATAATTCACCCCTCCACTTT | CASMEDRSYNSPLHF
TRBJ2-7 | - | - | TRBV11-2 | TGTGCCAGCAGCTTATACTCGCAGGTTCCCACCTACGAGCAGTACTTC | CASSLYSQVPTYEQYF
TRBJ2-5 | - | - | TRBV2 | TGTGCCAGCAGCCTGGAGACCCAGTACTTC | CASSLETQYF
TRBJ2-7 | - | - | TRBV7-3 | TGTGCCAGCAGCTTTCAGGGGTCTAGTAGGACTTCGCTCTCCTACGAGCAGTACTTC | CASSFQGSSRTSLSYEQYF
TRBJ1-2 | - | - | TRBV9 | TGTGCCAGCAGCTCTACTAAGAGCGTGGGCTACACCTTC | CASSSTKSVGYTF
TRBJ2-4 | - | - | TRBV6-5 | TGTGCCAGCAGTTACCAAGCTCTAGCCAAAAACATTCAGTACTTC | CASSYQALAKNIQYF
TRBJ2-2 | once | - | TRBV4-2 | TGTGCCAGCAGCCAAAGTTGGAGGGAACTAAACACCGGGGAGCTGTTTTTT | CASSQSWRELNTGELFF
TRBJ2-5 | once | TRBD2 | TRBV7-2 | TGTGCCAGCAGCTCTGGCGGGAGGACCCCCATTTGGTACTTC | CASSSGGRTPIWYF
TRBJ2-3 | - | TRBD2 | TRBV27 | TGTGCCAGCAGCCAACTAGCGGGAGCAAGGGGAGATACGCAGTATTTT | CASSQLAGARGDTQYF
TRBJ2-1 | once | - | TRBV9 | TGTGCCAGCTCGGGGGTGACAGGCGGGAGCAACAATGAGCAGTTCTTC | CASSGVTGGSNNEQFF
TRBJ2-1 | - | TRBD1 | TRBV6-5 | TGTGCCAGCAGACGGGACAGGGGGGGCAATGAGCAGTTCTTC | CASRRDRGGNEQFF
TRBJ1-1 | once | - | TRBV29-1 | TGCAGCGTTGAACTGGAGGCCGTGGGGTCCCAAGCTTTCTTT | CSVELEAVGSQAFF
TRBJ1-2 | once | TRBD1 | TRBV28 | TGTGCCAGCAGTTTTACTGGGACAGGGAACTCCTACACCTTC | CASSFTGTGNSYTF
TRBJ2-7 | - | - | TRBV5-4 | TGTGCCAGCAGCTGGGGCCCCTCCTACGAGCAGTACTTC | CASSWGPSYEQYF
TRBJ2-2 | few | TRBD2 | TRBV5-6 | TGTGCCAGCAGCTTGGGAGCGGGAGCTTTCACCGGGGAGCTGTTTTTT | CASSLGAGAFTGELFF
TRBJ2-3 | once | TRBD2 | TRBV25-1 | TGTGCCAGCAGTGAATGGGCTAGCGGGCATTACACAGATACGCAGTATTTT | CASSEWASGHYTDTQYF
TRBJ2-3 | - | - | TRBV4-2 | TGTGCCAGCAGCCAAGATCCGTACAGGGCAGGGTCTTACACAGATACGCAGTATTTT | CASSQDPYRAGSYTDTQYF
TRBJ1-2 | few | TRBD1 | TRBV4-1 | TGCGCCAGCAGCCCCCTTGGACAGGGGACAGCTGGCTACACCTTC | CASSPLGQGTAGYTF
TRBJ2-1 | - | - | TRBV4-1 | TGCGCCAGCAGCCAAGAACTAGTACCCTACAATGAGCAGTTCTTC | CASSQELVPYNEQFF
TRBJ1-6 | - | - | TRBV7-6 | TGTGCCAGCAGCTTACACGGGCCGGGATCGTATTCACCCCTCCACTTT | CASSLHGPGSYSPLHF
TRBJ1-2 | - | - | TRBV6-5 | TGTGCCAGCAGTTATATGGGGATGGGGGGGTATGGCTACACCTTC | CASSYMGMGGYGYTF
TRBJ2-7 | - | TRBD1 | TRBV27 | TGTGCCAGCAGTCCATCAGACAGGGTCGAGCAGTACTTC | CASSPSDRVEQYF
TRBJ2-5 | - | TRBD1 | TRBV27 | TGTGCCAGCAGTTTATCCCCGGCAGGGGGCCAAGAGACCCAGTACTTC | CASSLSPAGGQETQYF
TRBJ2-7 | - | TRBD2 | TRBV5-4 | TGTGCCAGCAGCCCCGGGATAGCGGGAAATGGCTACGAGCAGTACTTC | CASSPGIAGNGYEQYF
TRBJ2-2 | - | - | TRBV5-1 | TGCGCCAGCAGCTTAGGGGGAAAGAACACCGGGGAGCTGTTTTTT | CASSLGGKNTGELFF
TRBJ2-3 | - | - | TRBV7-9 | TGTGCCAGCAGACCGACTGTCACTAGCACAGATACGCAGTATTTT | CASRPTVTSTDTQYF
TRBJ2-3 | - | TRBD2 | TRBV10-3 | TGTGCCATCAGTGACCCGGGACTAGCGGGAGGAACAGATACGCAGTATTTT | CAISDPGLAGGTDTQYF
TRBJ2-3 | - | - | TRBV10-3 | TGTGCCATCAGTGGCCCTTTGACGGGAGTTATGGATACGCAGTATTTT | CAISGPLTGVMDTQYF
TRBJ1-1 | - | TRBD1 | TRBV3-1/TRBV3-2 | TGTGCCAGCAGCCAACGACAGGGGCCTTATTTTAACACTGAAGCTTTCTTT | CASSQRQGPYFNTEAFF
TRBJ2-7 | - | TRBD2 | TRBV6-1 | TGTGCCAGCAGTGAAGCTGCGGGAGGGGGCCACGAGCAGTACTTC | CASSEAAGGGHEQYF
TRBJ1-1 | - | - | TRBV14 | TGTGCCAGCAGCCTCGCCAGGGTTTCAACTGAAGCTTTCTTT | CASSLARVSTEAFF
TRBJ2-1 | - | - | TRBV28 | TGTGCCAGCAGCGACCCCGGGACAAACAGGGTTCCCGAGTTCTTC | CASSDPGTNRVPEFF
TRBJ1-5 | once | - | TRBV3-1/TRBV3-2 | TGTGCCAGCAGCCGACAACCAGGACAGAACCCCCAGCATTTT | CASSRQPGQNPQHF
TRBJ2-2 | - | TRBD2 | TRBV7-6 | TGTGCCAGCAGCTTTCTGGCTAGCGGGAGTCGGGAGCTGTTTTTT | CASSFLASGSRELFF
TRBJ2-5 | - | - | TRBV9 | TGTGCCAGCAGCGTAGGCCTTTCGGGTCAAGAGACCCAGTACTTC | CASSVGLSGQETQYF
TRBJ2-2 | once | TRBD2 | TRBV6-2/TRBV6-3 | TGTGCCAGCAGTTATATAGACGGGAGGGCCGTCGGGGAGCTGTTTTTT | CASSYIDGRAVGELFF
TRBJ2-2 | - | - | TRBV11-2 | TGTGCCAGCAGCTTAAGAGAGGCCGGGGAGCTGTTTTTT | CASSLREAGELFF
TRBJ2-3 | - | TRBD2 | TRBV18 | TGTGCCAGCTCACCGAAGCGGGAGGGAAGAGCAGATACGCAGTATTTT | CASSPKREGRADTQYF
TRBJ2-1 | once | TRBD2 | TRBV9 | TGTGCCAGCAGCGTAGCTATTAGCGGGAGCGCCTACAATGAGCAGTTCTTC | CASSVAISGSAYNEQFF
TRBJ2-1 | - | TRBD2 | TRBV24-1 | TGTGCCACTGAAGGGACTAGCTATGAGCAGTTCTTC | CATEGTSYEQFF
TRBJ2-1 | - | TRBD1 | TRBV28 | TGTGCCAGCAGCGGTGGGGACAGCAACAATGAGCAGTTCTTC | CASSGGDSNNEQFF
TRBJ2-7 | - | TRBD1 | TRBV27 | TGTGCCAGCAGTTTGGGCAGGGGGTCCTACGAGCAGTACTTC | CASSLGRGSYEQYF
TRBJ2-4 | - | TRBD2 | TRBV24-1 | TGTGCCACCAGTGATGCCGGGACTAGCTCGAACATTCAGTACTTC | CATSDAGTSSNIQYF
TRBJ2-1 | - | - | TRBV5-8 | TGTGCCAGCAGCTTGGATAGCTCTTCCTACAATGAGCAGTTCTTC | CASSLDSSSYNEQFF
TRBJ1-6 | once | TRBD1 | TRBV28 | TGTGCCAGCAGTTTATTAGGGGGCCGTTCACCCCTCCACTTT | CASSLLGGRSPLHF